The rows below give T cell receptor beta chains drawn from one sample of a study of T cell repertoires in cytomegalovirus infection. MiXCR, applied by TCRdb to the reads, yields one record per CDR3 protein. Of about 140,000 distinct CDR3 sequences in the sample, approximately 5.9% were seen once. The sequencing sample was made of PBMCs. These receptors were obtained from a human donor in good health (CMV status not recorded). Some clones in this sample may be carry-over from other donors' samples. Each CDR3 is given with its conserved first and last residue. D genes are given only for firm matches. Clone size is shown for a subset of rows, as once, few, many or a class of expanded clone.

D | size | J | length | V | DNA | CDR3
. | . | TRBJ1-4 | 13 | TRBV7-2 | TGTGCCAGCAGCTTAGTATCGTTTGAAAAACTGTTTTTT | CASSLVSFEKLFF
TRBD1 | many | TRBJ1-2 | 15 | TRBV12-3/TRBV12-4 | TGTGCCAGCAGTCTGGGGACAGGGAGGCGGTATGGCTACACCTTC | CASSLGTGRRYGYTF
. | many | TRBJ1-3 | 16 | TRBV7-9 | TGTGCCAGCAGCCTGGGAACTCGGAGTTCTGGAAACACCATATATTTT | CASSLGTRSSGNTIYF
TRBD1 | many | TRBJ1-2 | 12 | TRBV29-1 | TGCAGCTTCTCGACAGGGGGCAATGGCTACACCTTC | CSFSTGGNGYTF
. | . | TRBJ1-3 | 13 | TRBV12-5 | TGTGCTAGTGGTTTGGTAGGGTCCCGGGCCCCGACTTTT | CASGLVGSRAPTF
. | many | TRBJ2-1 | 15 | TRBV7-2 | TGTGCCAGCAGTTCTAGTCTGACTACGGGAAATGAGCAGTTCTTC | CASSSSLTTGNEQFF
TRBD1 | many | TRBJ1-2 | 15 | TRBV6-1 | TGTGCCAGCAGCACCGGACAGGGATCGGGCTATGGCTACACCTTC | CASSTGQGSGYGYTF
. | many | TRBJ1-1 | 12 | TRBV12-3/TRBV12-4 | TGTGCCAGCAGTTCCCTGACACTCGAAGCTTTCTTT | CASSSLTLEAFF
. | many | TRBJ2-3 | 17 | TRBV5-5 | TGTGCCAGCAGCTTTTTTTTCGGGGGGCAGGGGTCAGATACGCAGTATTTT | CASSFFFGGQGSDTQYF
TRBD1 | few | TRBJ2-7 | 17 | TRBV5-1 | TGCGCCAGCAGGAAGGGACAGGCCTCGGGTGGGGAATACGAGCAGTACTTC | CASRKGQASGGEYEQYF
. | . | TRBJ2-4 | 12 | TRBV30 | TGTGCCTGGAGTGTAGGGGCAGCGGTCCAGTACTTC | CAWSVGAAVQYF
TRBD2 | many | TRBJ2-1 | 18 | TRBV6-6 | TGTGCCAGCAGTTCAAGATTTGGGACTAGCGGAGCCTACAATGAGCAGTTCTTC | CASSSRFGTSGAYNEQFF
. | . | TRBJ1-3 | 18 | TRBV2 | TGTGCCAGCAGTGAAGCAGGTTTTATGAGAACCTCTGGAAACACCATATATTTT | CASSEAGFMRTSGNTIYF
. | many | TRBJ1-1 | 14 | TRBV14 | TGTGCCAGCAGCCTCAAGATCGATAGTTCTGAAGCTTTCTTT | CASSLKIDSSEAFF
. | many | TRBJ2-5 | 13 | TRBV7-9 | TGTGCCAGCAGCTTGTCCTCTTTGGGGACCCAGTACTTC | CASSLSSLGTQYF
TRBD1 | many | TRBJ1-2 | 15 | TRBV7-2 | TGTGCCAGCAGCTTAGCGGACAGGGCGAGGGATGGCTACACCTTC | CASSLADRARDGYTF
. | many | TRBJ1-5 | 16 | TRBV7-9 | TGTGCCAGCAGCTTAGGACCAGCAGATAGCAATCAGCCCCAGCATTTT | CASSLGPADSNQPQHF
. | . | TRBJ2-7 | 13 | TRBV29-1 | TGCAGCGTTGCCCGGACGGCACTTAACGAGCAGTACTTC | CSVARTALNEQYF
. | many | TRBJ2-7 | 14 | TRBV7-8 | TGTGCCAGCAGCTTAGAGGTCTTACCCTACGAGCAGTACTTC | CASSLEVLPYEQYF
TRBD2 | few | TRBJ2-5 | 18 | TRBV20-1 | TGCAGTGCTAGAGGAGCCTTGGGAAGCGGGGGTTACCAAGAGACCCAGTACTTC | CSARGALGSGGYQETQYF
. | . | TRBJ2-5 | 13 | TRBV7-9 | TGTGCCAGCAGCTTAGGTAACCAAGAGACCCAGTACTTC | CASSLGNQETQYF